This T cell receptor beta chain was recovered during a study of human T cells and chemical hapten exposure (dated by TCRdb to 2020 to 2023). Study-wide context: For sensitization, 2% DPC in acetone was applied to a roughly 2 cm by roughly 2 cm area of upper inner arm skin. Patients additionally received weekly therapeutic DPC doses to the scalp throughout the approximately 25-week study period. Patch tests used Finn chambers with 0.01% DPC on the upper back, scored after 6 days by International Contact Dermatitis Research Group standards. Most of the patients in the cohort were female, and the cohort covered alopecia areata with under or over 50% scalp involvement, alopecia totalis and alopecia universalis. Libraries were pooled for sequencing, and per-sample TCR yields varied mainly because of small differences in library volumes within the pool. Peripheral blood TCR repertoire changes were tracked in vivo in alopecia patients during primary and secondary sensitization to the hapten diphenylcyclopropenone (DPC). Blood was sampled from patients pre-sensitization (week 0) and at 2, 6 and about 24 weeks after DPC sensitization. For TCR sequencing, blood came from twenty-nine alopecia patients at anywhere from one to four time points (pre-sensitization, 2, 6 and 24 weeks).

Trimming removed 6 bases from V and 6 bases from J, leaving 17 bases between the germline ends. As encoded in the germline V gene, CDR1 is SNHLY while CDR2 is FYNNEI. Inclusive of the bounding cysteine and phenylalanine, the CDR3 is 14 residues long. This entry keeps only the CDR3 DNA: 42 bases, framed from base 1. This clonotype was observed many times. What antigen it recognizes has not been identified. The input lacks base qualities; no much larger clone sits a single base away. The investigation overall reported the following: All patients had alopecia, a presumed autoimmune disease, so their immune response might differ from that of healthy individuals. A positive correlation was found between the number of PT1 expanded TCRs and patch test score, with significance reached at thresholds 8, 16 and 32 but not 4. No change with DPC sensitization was found in the number of TCRs above 1 in 1000 frequency, and no evidence of global repertoire structure alterations was found. Expanded TCRs formed significantly more large CDR3 similarity clusters than pre-sensitization or healthy control sets, consistent with antigen-driven responses. Repeated subsampling changed both the strength of the expansion versus patch-test correlation and the threshold at which the correlation became significant.

Receptors were amplified or captured by RACE. These reads were obtained on a NextSeq 500. During library preparation, unique molecular identifiers were attached to individual cDNA molecules so that TCRs could be counted in a quantitative, reproducible way. From each blood RNA sample, both TCR alpha and TCR beta chains were sequenced. As for the authors' bioinformatics: Samples had a median of roughly 91,000 TCRs, with a range from roughly 23,224 to 700,000. The Decombinator software suite was used to annotate the V, J and CDR3 of the TCR reads. Every sample was subsampled to the same number of TCRs (28,000) for the PS versus PT1 abundance plots. Expanded TCRs were defined as absent before sensitization and observed at least eight times at the 2-week time point. TCRdb reprocessing: public reads trimmed at Q25 with fastp, clones called with MiXCR, in-frame beta chains kept. Duplicate CDR3 protein sequences are folded into a single record with the most common DNA and genes. TCRdb, rather than the study authors, made the V and J calls. Here the sample has about 68,000 distinct CDR3 sequences; approximately 11% occur a single time. The leading ten clones occupy around 4.8% of the sample.

The time point label, as the study defines it: pre-sensitization, week 0. Read against the paper, the sample's treatment or condition label means: therapeutic diphenylcyclopropenone sensitization with weekly scalp DPC. Blood at each patch-test visit was drawn before the patch test was applied. Patients were considered eligible if aged 18 to 70, diagnosed with alopecia and deemed suitable for DPC therapy, and patients were excluded if pregnant. Total RNA was isolated from unfractionated whole blood collected in Tempus Blood RNA tubes. The rearranged chain carries TRBV2 and TRBJ1-1; the D gene cannot be resolved reliably. The material was whole blood, obtained in connection with sensitization to the hapten diphenylcyclopropenone (DPC). The TCR sequence derives from a woman aged 45-65 years with alopecia areata. Some clones in this sample may be carry-over from other donors' samples. The nucleotide sequence is given as TGTGCCAGCAGCGTACCGTCTCGGAAAGCTGAAGCTTTCTTT. Protein translation: CASSVPSRKAEAFF.